A single sample is the source of the 11 T cell receptor beta chains below, sequenced in a study of blood T cells in healthy people across ages. Primed by a sample-barcoded 5' primer and a J-beta primer mix, a second PCR proceeded for about 7 to 11 cycles. TCRdb re-called the 5' RACE reads through MiXCR, storing one row per CDR3 protein. The profile shows about 1.4 million distinct CDR3 sequences, approximately 59% of them singletons. Sequencing input: blood. All receptors derive from a man aged 18 to 29 in good health.

The chain employs TRBV11-2 and TRBJ2-1; TRBD1 is a possible D gene (5 bases). The germline V and J ends were trimmed by 0 bases and 2 bases, with 11 bases remaining between them. Germline V gives CDR1 SGHAT, CDR2 FQNNGV. This CDR3 is 16 amino acids long. The CDR3 here is CASSLEVQGAYNEQFF. The CDR3 bases are TGTGCCAGCAGCTTAGAGGTCCAGGGCGCCTACAATGAGCAGTTCTTC.

In this sample, this clonotype turned up a few times. The chain combines TRBV3-1 with TRBJ1-1; TRBD1 agrees at 8 bases. The ends lost 4 bases at V and 7 bases at J; junction bases unmatched: 11. The length of the CDR3 is 15 residues. The germline CDR1 and CDR2 sequences are LGHDT and YNNKEL (reference sequence). In nucleotides, the CDR3 is TGTGCCAGCAGCCTACCTGGACAGGGATGGGGTGAAGCTTTCTTT. Its translation is CASSLPGQGWGEAFF. Full variable domain (missing parts from reference TRBV3-1 and TRBJ1-1): DTAVSQTPKYLVTQMGNDKSIKCEQNLGHDTMYWYKQDSKKFLKIMFSYNNKELIINETVPNRFSPKSPDKAHLNLHINSLELGDSAVYFCASSLPGQGWGEAFFGQGTRLTVV.

As concerns this clonotype: Germline is not matched at one junction end, which may reflect a read error. The J gene is TRBJ2-3, the V gene TRBV12-3 or TRBV12-4; D gene uncertain. The CDR3 is 14 residues long. CDR3 bases: TGTGCCGGCAGTTTATCGGTCAGCACAGATATGCAATATTTT. It encodes CAGSLSVSTDMQYF.

V usage is TRBV29-1 and J usage is TRBJ2-1; TRBD2 aligns across 8 bases. Germline values: CDR1 SQVTM, CDR2 ANQGSEA. The length of the CDR3 is 14 residues. With V trimmed by 4 bases and J by 9 bases, 11 bases remained unmatched. The CDR3 bases are TGCAGCGTTGTTTCAGCGGGAGTGGCGGGTGAGCAGTTCTTC. The encoded protein is CSVVSAGVAGEQFF.

The chain employs TRBV29-1 and TRBJ1-1, with 7 positions matching TRBD1. V was clipped by 6 bases and J by 0 bases; unmatched bases: 13. This CDR3 has 16 amino acids. Germline V gene sequence: CDR1 SQVTM, CDR2 ANQGSEA. The CDR3 DNA follows: TGCAGCGTGGAGGGGGCTGGCGCCTTCATGAACACTGAAGCTTTCTTT. This translates into CSVEGAGAFMNTEAFF.

V and J are TRBV12-5 and TRBJ2-4; possible D gene TRBD2, 5 bases. Trimming removed 6 bases from V and 0 bases from J, with 15 bases in between. There are 16 residues in the CDR3. Germline V CDR1 and CDR2: LGHNT, FRNRAP. CDR3 coding DNA: TGTGCTAGTGGCCTAATTGACGGACTAGCCAAAAACATTCAGTACTTC. The encoded protein is CASGLIDGLAKNIQYF.

This clonotype has a handful of counts. The CDR3 nucleotides are TGCAGTGCTAGAGGGCCGGAGACAGGGGCAGGTTACGAGCAGTACTTC. This codes for CSARGPETGAGYEQYF. This chain connects TRBV20-1 to TRBJ2-7; 8 bases align to TRBD1. The CDR3 contains 16 residues. The germline CDR1 and CDR2 sequences are DFQATT and SNEGSKA (reference sequence). Trimming at V came to 1 base and at J to 4 bases, leaving 12 bases not matched to a gene.

This clonotype was seen a few times. This sequence joins TRBV5-5 and TRBJ2-7; D is tentatively TRBD1 or TRBD2 (6 bases each). In germline, CDR1 is SGHKS, CDR2 YYEKEE (reference sequence). The V and J ends lost 2 bases and 4 bases respectively, with 16 bases between them. The CDR3 has 15 amino acids. CDR3 nucleotides: TGTGCCAGCAGCTTCGGGGGACACGGACCTTACGAGCAGTACTTC. It encodes CASSFGGHGPYEQYF.

This clonotype occurred a few times. The rearrangement joins TRBV6-2 or TRBV6-3 to TRBJ2-7; D is undetermined. CDR1 and CDR2 from the germline V gene are MNHEY and SVGEGT. V dropped 2 bases and J dropped 5 bases, with 4 bases sitting between them. This CDR3 comprises 11 residues. The CDR3 reads CASSYVHEQYF. For the CDR3, the DNA is TGTGCCAGCAGTTACGTCCACGAGCAGTACTTC.

As for this clonotype: The junction shows a germline mismatch at one end, possibly a read error. The chain combines TRBV7-2 with TRBJ2-1; 10 positions agree with TRBD2. Germline V gene data show CDR1 as SGHTA and CDR2 as FQGNSA. CDR3 length: 16 amino acids. Here the CDR3 reads CASSLWAGLAYNVQFF. CDR3 in DNA: TGTGCCAGCAGCTTATGGGCGGGACTAGCGTACAATGTGCAGTTCTTC.

The rearrangement links TRBV11-2 to TRBJ2-1; D call uncertain. The germline V and J ends were trimmed by 5 bases and 2 bases, with 22 bases remaining between them. The CDR3 runs 18 residues. From germline, CDR1 is SGHAT and CDR2 FQNNGV. CDR3 nucleotide sequence: TGTGCCAGCAGCCCCCGCAGCCCCGCTAGATTTACCTACAATGAGCAGTTCTTC. Protein product: CASSPRSPARFTYNEQFF.